These 16 T cell receptor beta chains were all obtained from the same sample, sequenced in a study of control samples from healthy donors and cancer patients. Profiled with immunoSEQ multiplex PCR; TCRdb holds only in-frame clones, not every one. The data contain approximately 190,000 clones, 90% to 95% of them singletons. The material sequenced was blood. The receptors derive from a man between 25 and 39 years old in good health.

The chain is built from TRBV19 and TRBJ1-2; no clear D. The CDR3 loop spans 14 amino acids. Germline-derived CDR1 and CDR2 are LNHDA and SQIVND (reference sequence). Trimming cost V 7 bases and J 7 bases, with 19 bases left between them. The CDR3 nucleotides read TGTGCCAGTACCTGGGGAGGGAGATCGGTTGGCTACACCTTC. Protein: CASTWGGRSVGYTF.

The V and J genes are TRBV2 and TRBJ1-4; perhaps TRBD1 as D (6 bases). The CDR3 consists of 15 residues. The V gene's germline CDR1 is SNHLY and CDR2 FYNNEI. V lost 1 base to trimming and J lost 8 bases, with 14 bases between them. CDR3 sequence reads: CASSEEGRGLEKLFF. The CDR3 DNA reads as TGTGCCAGCAGTGAAGAAGGGCGGGGGCTGGAAAAACTGTTTTTT.

The V and J genes are TRBV7-9 and TRBJ2-5; 11 bases are shared with TRBD1. This CDR3 contains 14 residues. The junction had 5 bases not matched to a gene; V was cut back by 5 bases and J by 6 bases. Germline lookup yields CDR1 SEHNR and CDR2 FQNEAQ (reference sequence). Here the CDR3 reads CASSAGTGGQTQYF. The CDR3 DNA reads TGTGCCAGCAGCGCAGGGACAGGGGGACAGACCCAGTACTTC.

This clone was seen more than once but under ten times. The J gene is TRBJ1-6, the V gene TRBV5-6, with 11 bases matching TRBD1. This CDR3 has 16 residues. Per the germline V gene, CDR1 is SGHDT and CDR2 is YYEEEE. The junction had 8 bases not matched to a gene; V was cut back by 4 bases and J by 8 bases. CDR3 residues: CASSEDRGLFYSPLHF. The CDR3 DNA reads TGTGCCAGCAGCGAGGACAGGGGGCTTTTCTATTCACCCCTCCACTTT.

V is TRBV2 and J is TRBJ2-1, with 10 bases matching TRBD2. Trimming at V came to 11 bases and at J to 4 bases, leaving 8 bases not matched to a gene. Germline V gene sequence: CDR1 SNHLY, CDR2 FYNNEI. CDR3 length: 14 residues. This chain's CDR3 is CACKLAGFYNEQFF. CDR3 nucleotide sequence: TGTGCCTGCAAACTAGCGGGGTTTTACAATGAGCAGTTCTTC.

The rearrangement uses TRBV2 and TRBJ2-7; D gene unclear. Trimming pared 3 bases from V and 3 bases from J, leaving 9 bases between. Germline V gene lookup returns CDR1 SNHLY and CDR2 FYNNEI. The CDR3 is 13 residues long. The CDR3 spells CASSDGFNYEQYF. The CDR3 DNA reads as TGTGCCAGCAGTGACGGTTTCAACTACGAGCAGTACTTC.

CDR3 coding DNA: TGTGCCACCAGCACAGGGTTAGGCTATGGCTACACCTTC. Its protein is CATSTGLGYGYTF. The V and J genes are TRBV24-1 and TRBJ1-2, with a weak D call TRBD1 (6 bases). The CDR3 has 13 amino acids. Germline CDR1 is KGHDR and CDR2 is SFDVKD. The germline V and J ends were trimmed by 7 bases and 4 bases, with 12 bases remaining between them.

The chain joins TRBV5-6 to TRBJ1-6, with D uncertain. Germline CDR1 is SGHDT and CDR2 is YYEEEE. V was pared by 1 base and J by 0 bases, with 11 bases between. This CDR3 is 17 amino acids long. This chain's CDR3 is CASSLRASSSYNSPLHF. The CDR3 DNA reads as TGTGCCAGCAGCTTGAGGGCCAGCAGCTCCTATAATTCACCCCTCCACTTT.

This clone has only a few counts. This chain connects TRBV3-1 (or the pseudogene TRBV3-2) to TRBJ2-1, with D tentatively TRBD1 or TRBD2 (5 bases each). Germline V gene data show CDR1 as LGHDT and CDR2 as YNNKEL (reference sequence). The germline V and J ends were trimmed by 4 bases and 11 bases, with 15 bases remaining between them. This CDR3 contains 13 residues. The CDR3 loop reads CASSLSWDAQQFF. CDR3 nucleotide sequence: TGTGCCAGCAGCCTATCTTGGGACGCGCAGCAGTTCTTC.

The chain employs TRBV2 and TRBJ1-2; tentative D call: TRBD1 (5 bases). V gave up 2 bases and J gave up 6 bases, with 13 bases separating them. This CDR3 has 14 amino acids. Germline V lookup: CDR1 SNHLY, CDR2 FYNNEI. Here the CDR3 DNA reads TGTGCCAGCAGTGAACGGGGGGATCCACATGGCTACACCTTC. It yields the protein CASSERGDPHGYTF.

The chain employs TRBV29-1 and TRBJ1-1; D not resolved. V was trimmed by 0 bases and J by 2 bases, leaving 4 bases between them. This CDR3 is 12 amino acids long. Germline CDR1 is SQVTM and CDR2 is ANQGSEA. The CDR3, as DNA: TGCAGCGTTGAAGACGGAAACACTGAAGCTTTCTTT. This encodes CSVEDGNTEAFF.

The chain links TRBV2 to TRBJ1-2, with D hard to call. Germline V CDR1 and CDR2: SNHLY, FYNNEI. With 5 bases removed from V and 1 base from J, the gap between germline ends came to 14 bases. The CDR3 contains 15 residues. CDR3 protein: CASSPEVGVNYGYTF. The DNA for the CDR3 is TGTGCCAGCAGTCCCGAGGTGGGAGTTAACTATGGCTACACCTTC.

This clone was recorded only once. The chain uses TRBV27 and TRBJ1-2, with TRBD1 matching over 8 bases. The CDR3 length is 15 residues. V dropped 4 bases and J dropped 4; count of bases not matched to a gene: 8. Germline assignment: CDR1 MNHEY and CDR2 SMNVEV (reference sequence). CDR3 residues: CASSSVTGDIYGYTF. The CDR3 DNA follows: TGTGCCAGCAGTTCCGTGACAGGGGATATCTATGGCTACACCTTC.

The J gene is TRBJ1-1, the V gene TRBV3-1 (or the pseudogene TRBV3-2); 7 bases fit TRBD1. The CDR3 has 14 amino acids. The germline V gene encodes CDR1 LGHDT and CDR2 YNNKEL (reference sequence). Trimming removed 5 bases from V and 1 base from J; junction bases left unmatched: 4. CDR3 region: CASSRWDRNTEAFF. CDR3 nucleotides: TGTGCCAGCAGCAGATGGGACAGGAACACTGAAGCTTTCTTT.

The chain recombines TRBV6-5 with TRBJ1-3, with 9 bases lining up with TRBD1. CDR1 is MNHEY and CDR2 is SVGAGI in the germline V gene. V lost 6 bases, J lost 0 bases, and 0 bases stayed unmatched. The CDR3 spans 14 residues. The CDR3 spells CASRTGGSGNTIYF. Written as DNA, the CDR3 is TGTGCCAGCAGGACAGGGGGCTCTGGAAACACCATATATTTT.

The chain carries TRBV5-6 and TRBJ2-1; 8 bases are shared with TRBD1. The CDR3 covers 14 residues. J was trimmed by 6 bases and V by 2 bases; bases with no gene match: 4. Germline CDR1 SGHDT, CDR2 YYEEEE. The CDR3 spells CASSFTDRVNEQFF. CDR3 nucleotides: TGTGCCAGCAGCTTCACGGACAGGGTCAATGAGCAGTTCTTC.